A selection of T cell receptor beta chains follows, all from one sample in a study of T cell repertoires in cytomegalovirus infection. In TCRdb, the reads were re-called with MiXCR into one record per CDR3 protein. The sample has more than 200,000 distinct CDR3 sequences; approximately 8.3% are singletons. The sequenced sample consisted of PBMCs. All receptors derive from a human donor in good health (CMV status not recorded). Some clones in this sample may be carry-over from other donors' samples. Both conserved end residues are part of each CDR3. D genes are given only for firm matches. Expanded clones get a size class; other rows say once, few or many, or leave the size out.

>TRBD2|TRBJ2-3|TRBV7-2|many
TGTGCCAGCAGCCCAGGACTAGCGGGATCAGATACGCAGTATTTT
CASSPGLAGSDTQYF
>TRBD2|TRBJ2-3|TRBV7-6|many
TGTGCCAGCAGCTCTGGACTAGCGGGAGCGACCGCAGATACGCAGTATTTT
CASSSGLAGATADTQYF
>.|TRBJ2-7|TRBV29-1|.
TGCAGCGTTGCCGTCGAAACGGGCGGCGAGCAGTACTTC
CSVAVETGGEQYF
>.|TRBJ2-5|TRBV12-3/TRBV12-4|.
TGTGCCAGCAGTAGGACAGCCCCGGGGGAGACCCAGTACTTC
CASSRTAPGETQYF
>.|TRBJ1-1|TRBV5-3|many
TGTGCCAGCAGCTTGGGGGGGCGCGACACTGAAGCTTTCTTT
CASSLGGRDTEAFF
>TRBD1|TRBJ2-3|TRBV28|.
TGTGCCAGCGGGAGGACAGGGAACACAGATACGCAGTATTTT
CASGRTGNTDTQYF
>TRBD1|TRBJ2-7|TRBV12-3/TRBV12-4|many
TGTGCCAGCAGTAAAGGGGGACAGTACTACGAGCAGTACTTC
CASSKGGQYYEQYF
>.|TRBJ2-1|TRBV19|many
TGTGCCAGTAGGAGAGTCGATGAGCAGTTCTTC
CASRRVDEQFF
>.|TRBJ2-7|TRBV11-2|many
TGTGCCAGCAGCTTAGATTTGCAAAGAGCCTACGAGCAGTACTTC
CASSLDLQRAYEQYF
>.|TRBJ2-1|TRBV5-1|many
TGCGCCAGCAGGAGAGACAGCGCAGGGCGGGTCTACAATGAGCAGTTCTTC
CASRRDSAGRVYNEQFF
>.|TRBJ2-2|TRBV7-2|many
TGTGCCAGCAGCCCAAAGTCCACCGGGGAGCTGTTTTTT
CASSPKSTGELFF
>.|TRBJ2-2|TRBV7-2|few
TGTGCCAGCAGCCCACAGTTGGTCACCGGGGAGCTGTTTTTT
CASSPQLVTGELFF
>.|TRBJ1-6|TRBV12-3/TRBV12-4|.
TGTGCCAGCACGAGAAGGAACTCAGATTCACCCCTCCACTTT
CASTRRNSDSPLHF
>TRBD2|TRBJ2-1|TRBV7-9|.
TGTGCCAGCAGCCGGACTAGCGGGAGCAGGAGAGGCAATGAGCAGTTCTTC
CASSRTSGSRRGNEQFF
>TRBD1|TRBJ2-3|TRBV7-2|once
TGTGCCAGCAGGGTTCGGACAGGGAGAACAGATACGCAGTATTTT
CASRVRTGRTDTQYF
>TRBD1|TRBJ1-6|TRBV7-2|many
TGTGCCAGCAGCTCTCGGAAGACAGGGCTGATGCGAAATTCACCCCTCCACTTT
CASSSRKTGLMRNSPLHF
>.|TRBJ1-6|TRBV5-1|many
TGCGCCAGCAGCTACGAGGGGACTGATAATTCACCCCTCCACTTT
CASSYEGTDNSPLHF
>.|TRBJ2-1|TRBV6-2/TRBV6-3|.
TGTGCCAGCATCGAGCCTTTTTACAATGAGCAGTTCTTC
CASIEPFYNEQFF
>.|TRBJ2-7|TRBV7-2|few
TGTGCCAGCAGCTTCATGGTGGTGGGCGGGGAGCAGTACTTC
CASSFMVVGGEQYF
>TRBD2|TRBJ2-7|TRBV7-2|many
TGTGCCAGCAGCCTTAGCGGGAAAACTTACGAGCAGTACTTC
CASSLSGKTYEQYF
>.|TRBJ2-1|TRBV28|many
TGTGCCAGCAGTGACACTAGGTGGCGGTTCTTC
CASSDTRWRFF
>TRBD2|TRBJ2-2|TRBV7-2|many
TGTGCCAGCAGCTTAGATCCAGCGGGGGTCACCGGGGAGCTGTTTTTT
CASSLDPAGVTGELFF
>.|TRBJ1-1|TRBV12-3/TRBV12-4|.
TGTGCCAGCACCGGCGGGGGGGCCCTGAACACTGAAGCTTTCTTT
CASTGGGALNTEAFF
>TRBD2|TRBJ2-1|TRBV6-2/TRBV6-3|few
TGTGCCAGCAGTTTCGGGACTAGCGGGGGGCCCCGCTCCTACAATGAGCAGTTCTTC
CASSFGTSGGPRSYNEQFF
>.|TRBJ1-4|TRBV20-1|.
TGCAGTGCTTCTCTACAGGGCTCTAATGAAAAACTGTTTTTT
CSASLQGSNEKLFF
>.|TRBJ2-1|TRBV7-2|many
TGTGCCAGCAGCTCCCAGCGGAACAATGAGCAGTTCTTC
CASSSQRNNEQFF
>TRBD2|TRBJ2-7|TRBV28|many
TGTGCCAGCAGTCCACCCGGAATAGCGGGGGAATCTAACTACGAGCAGTACTTC
CASSPPGIAGESNYEQYF
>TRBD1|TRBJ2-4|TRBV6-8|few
TGTGCCAGCAGTGGACAGGCCCTCAAAAACATTCAGTACTTC
CASSGQALKNIQYF
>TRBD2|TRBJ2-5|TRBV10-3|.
TGTGCCATCAGTCGATCCGGGACTAGCGGGAGGTCCCAAGAGACCCAGTACTTC
CAISRSGTSGRSQETQYF
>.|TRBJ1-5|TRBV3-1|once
TGTGCCAGCAGCCCTCCGGAGAGCGGTATCCGGGCCCATCAGCCCCAGCATTTT
CASSPPESGIRAHQPQHF
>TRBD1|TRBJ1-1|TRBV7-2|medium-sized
TGTGCCAGCAGCTTAGTTTCGGCAGGGGGCACTGAAGCTTTCTTT
CASSLVSAGGTEAFF
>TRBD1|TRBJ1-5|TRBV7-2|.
TGTGCCAGCAGCGAGCGACAGGGTTACCAGCCCCAGCATTTT
CASSERQGYQPQHF
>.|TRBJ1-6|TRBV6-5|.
TGTGCCAGCAGTTACTCGATAAGGGAGAGACCCCTCCACTTT
CASSYSIRERPLHF
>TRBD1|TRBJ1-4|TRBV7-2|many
TGTGCCAGCAGCCCTAGAGGGGGCCCTAATGAAAAACTGTTTTTT
CASSPRGGPNEKLFF
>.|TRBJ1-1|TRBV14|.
TGTGCCAGCAGCCAAGATCGAGGGCGGGTCGCTTTCTTT
CASSQDRGRVAFF
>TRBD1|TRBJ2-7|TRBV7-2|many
TGTGCCAGCAGCTTGGACAGGGGGCAGACCTACGAGCAGTACTTC
CASSLDRGQTYEQYF
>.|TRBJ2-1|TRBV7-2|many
TGTGCCAGCAGCCTCGAGGGGGGACCCTACAATGAGCAGTTCTTC
CASSLEGGPYNEQFF
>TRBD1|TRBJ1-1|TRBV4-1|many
TGCGCCAGCAGCCAAGAGGGGGACAGGGTGGGAGTAGACACTGAAGCTTTCTTT
CASSQEGDRVGVDTEAFF
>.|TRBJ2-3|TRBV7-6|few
TGTGCCAGCAGTCAAGAAGTGGGGCCCCAAGATACGCAGTATTTT
CASSQEVGPQDTQYF
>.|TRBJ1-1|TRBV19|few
TGTGCCAGTAGTATCGGGAACACTGAAGCTTTCTTT
CASSIGNTEAFF
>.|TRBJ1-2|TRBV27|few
TGTGCCAGCAGTTTTTTAATGGGCCCCGCAGGGAACTATGGCTACACCTTC
CASSFLMGPAGNYGYTF
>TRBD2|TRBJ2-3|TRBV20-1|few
TGCAGTGCTAGAATTCCTAGCGGGTTTGCAGATACGCAGTATTTT
CSARIPSGFADTQYF
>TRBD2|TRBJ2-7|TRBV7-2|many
TGTGCCAGCAGCCCAGGGGGGCTAGCGGGAGGGGGCGAGCAGTACTTC
CASSPGGLAGGGEQYF
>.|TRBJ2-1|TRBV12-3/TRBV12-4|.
TGTGCCAGCAGTTCCGTACAGGGTAATGAGCAGTTCTTC
CASSSVQGNEQFF
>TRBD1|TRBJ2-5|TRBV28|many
TGTGCCAGCAGTTACAGGGGGTTGCAAGAGACCCAGTACTTC
CASSYRGLQETQYF
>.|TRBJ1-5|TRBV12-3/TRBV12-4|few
TGTGCCAGCAGCCCTGACAGGATAGGGAATCAGCCCCAGCATTTT
CASSPDRIGNQPQHF
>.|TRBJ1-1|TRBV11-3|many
TGTGCCAGCACTTACGGGGGGGGGCGAGGCACTGAAGCTTTCTTT
CASTYGGGRGTEAFF
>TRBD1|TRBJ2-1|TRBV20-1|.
TGCAGTGCTAGAGATGGGACAGGGGGCCTCAATGAGCAGTTCTTC
CSARDGTGGLNEQFF
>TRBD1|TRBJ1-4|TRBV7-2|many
TGTGCCAGCAGCATACAGGGGGCTCTAGGTGAAAAACTGTTTTTT
CASSIQGALGEKLFF
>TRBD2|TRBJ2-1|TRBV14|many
TGTGCCAGCAGCCCCAGACTAGCAAATGAGCAGTTCTTC
CASSPRLANEQFF
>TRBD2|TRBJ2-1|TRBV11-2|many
TGTGCCAGCAGCCCGGGACTAGCTCCACTTAGCTCCTACAATGAGCAGTTCTTC
CASSPGLAPLSSYNEQFF
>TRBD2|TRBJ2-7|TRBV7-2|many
TGTGCCAGCAGCTTAAGGTCTAGCGGGAGGGGGAGCTCCTACGAGCAGTACTTC
CASSLRSSGRGSSYEQYF
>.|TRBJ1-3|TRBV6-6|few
TGTGCCAGCAGCCATTACAGGTCTCTCTCTGGAAACACCATATATTTT
CASSHYRSLSGNTIYF
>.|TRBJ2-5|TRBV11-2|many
TGTGCCAGCAGCTTAATGGTAGTCGCGGGTTTCCAAGAGACCCAGTACTTC
CASSLMVVAGFQETQYF
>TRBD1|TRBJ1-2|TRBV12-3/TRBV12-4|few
TGTGCCAGCACCACCGGACAGGGGGCTGGCTACACCTTC
CASTTGQGAGYTF